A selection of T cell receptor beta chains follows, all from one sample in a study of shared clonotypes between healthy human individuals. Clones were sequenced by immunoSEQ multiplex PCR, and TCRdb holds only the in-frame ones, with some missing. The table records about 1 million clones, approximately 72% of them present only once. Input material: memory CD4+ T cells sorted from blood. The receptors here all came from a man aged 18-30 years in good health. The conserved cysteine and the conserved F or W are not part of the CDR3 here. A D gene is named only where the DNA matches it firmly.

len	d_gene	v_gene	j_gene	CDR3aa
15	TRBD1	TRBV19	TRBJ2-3	ASSKEPGQGWADTQY
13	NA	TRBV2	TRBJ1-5	ASKRTEYSNQPQH
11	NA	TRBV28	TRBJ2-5	ASSLNPGETQY
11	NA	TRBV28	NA	ASSLYGSYEQY
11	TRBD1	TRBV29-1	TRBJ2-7	SVATQGANEQY
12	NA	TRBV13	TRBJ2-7	ASSLRWGTYEQY
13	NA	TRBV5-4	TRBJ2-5	ASSLVTAGKETQY
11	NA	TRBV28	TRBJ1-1	ASSDTGNTEAF
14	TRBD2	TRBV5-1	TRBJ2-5	ASSPTDTSGGKTQY
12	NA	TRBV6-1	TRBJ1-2	ASSEWNSNYGYT
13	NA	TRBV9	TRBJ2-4	ASSVGETLKNIQY
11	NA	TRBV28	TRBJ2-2	ASSPPPIGELF
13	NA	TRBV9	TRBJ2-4	ASQGTGLAKNIQY
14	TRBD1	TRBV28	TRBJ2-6	ASRVTGASGANVLT
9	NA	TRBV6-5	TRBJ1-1	ASTRNTEAF
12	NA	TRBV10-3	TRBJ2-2	ATGARSDTGELF
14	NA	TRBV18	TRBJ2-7	ASSPPLQGQSYEQY
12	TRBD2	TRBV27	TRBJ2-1	AKKAGGPLNEQF
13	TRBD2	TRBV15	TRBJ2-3	ATSRVGTSGGKQY
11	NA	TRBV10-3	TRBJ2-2	AISGQESGELF
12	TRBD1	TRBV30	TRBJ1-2	AWSVQGARGGYT
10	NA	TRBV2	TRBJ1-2	ASRNVVYGYT
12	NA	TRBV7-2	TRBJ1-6	ASSLSPSNSPLH
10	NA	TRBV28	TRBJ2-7	ASSGLVYEQY
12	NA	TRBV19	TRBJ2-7	ASSQGVGSYEQY
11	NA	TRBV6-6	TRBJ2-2	ATSGGATGELF
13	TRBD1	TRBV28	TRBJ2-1	ASSVPGQGAGEQF
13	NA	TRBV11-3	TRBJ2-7	ASSLSWGVSNEQY
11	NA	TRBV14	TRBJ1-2	ASSQGWAYGYT
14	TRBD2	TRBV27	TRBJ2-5	ASSSGWGGPRETQY
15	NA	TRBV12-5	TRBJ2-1	ASGLTHGRDIHNEQF
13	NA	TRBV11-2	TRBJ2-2	ASSLYRDLPGELF
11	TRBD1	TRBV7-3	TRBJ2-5	ASARGGGETQY
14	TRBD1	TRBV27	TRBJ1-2	ASSLDGDSRIYGYT
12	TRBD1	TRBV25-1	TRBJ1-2	ASESTKGANGYT
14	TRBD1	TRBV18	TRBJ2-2	ASSPPIGTGTGELF
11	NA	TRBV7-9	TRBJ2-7	ASSLKDLGEQY
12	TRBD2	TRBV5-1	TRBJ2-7	ASSLGSPGGEQY
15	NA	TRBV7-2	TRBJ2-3	ASSRNGGPGATDTQY
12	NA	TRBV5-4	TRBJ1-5	ASSLQGGGQPQH
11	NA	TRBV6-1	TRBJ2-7	ASRGETGSEQY
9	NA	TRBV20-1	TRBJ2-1	SARDRGEQF
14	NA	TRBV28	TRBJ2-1	ASSSPGAGDHNEQF
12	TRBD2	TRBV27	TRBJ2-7	ASSRAGGNYEQY
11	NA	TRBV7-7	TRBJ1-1	ASSLTMNTEAF
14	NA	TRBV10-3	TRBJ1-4	AISVTGRGNLEKLF
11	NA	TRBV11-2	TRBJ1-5	ASSQDRNQPQH
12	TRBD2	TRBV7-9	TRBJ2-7	ASSLLAGTYEQY
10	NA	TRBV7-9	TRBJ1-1	ASNVLNTEAF
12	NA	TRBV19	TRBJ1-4	ATKPQRDPGKLF
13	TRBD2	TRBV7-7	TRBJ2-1	ASSPGTSGYNEQF
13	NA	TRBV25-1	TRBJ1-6	ASSAVGGAESPLH
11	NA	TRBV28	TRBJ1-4	ASSYAPEKKLF